The sequence of this T cell receptor beta chain was determined in a study of T cells after yellow fever vaccination. For the study at large: It was SMART-Seq v4 Ultra Low Input that prepared the fractions with low cell numbers.

The CDR3 totals 13 residues. Germline V CDR1 and CDR2: MNHEY, SVGEGT. V was clipped by 6 bases and J by 13 bases, with 19 bases between them. MiXCR, applied by TCRdb to the 5' RACE reads, yields one record per CDR3 protein. The sample has under 600,000 distinct CDR3 sequences; just over 20% are singletons. The chain is built from TRBV6-2 or TRBV6-3 and TRBJ2-1; perhaps TRBD2 as D (6 bases). The receptor comes from a man aged 18 to 35 who received the YFV17D yellow fever vaccine. The source was PBMCs, collected less than 25 days after the first yellow fever vaccination. The CDR3 reads CASRQLGRGFQFF. CDR3 coding DNA: TGTGCCAGCAGACAATTGGGGCGGGGTTTTCAGTTCTTC.